Listed below are T cell receptor beta chains from one sample, sequenced in a study of T cell responses to AZD1222 COVID-19 vaccine. Produced via immunoSEQ multiplex PCR; TCRdb's table is partial and in-frame only. The sample shows about 170,000 clones, approximately 92% of them seen only once. The specimen was peripheral blood, collected on day 0 of AZD1222 vaccination. All receptors come from an adult in good health. The CDR3 runs from the conserved cysteine through the conserved F or W. D genes are given only for firm matches. The size of a clone is reported for some rows only, either as once, few or many, or as a class for expanded clones.

clone size: .; V gene: TRBV19; J gene: TRBJ2-1; D gene: TRBD1; CDR3 DNA: TGTGCCAGTAGTATCCTCGGACAGGGGGTATACAATGAGCAGTTCTTC; CDR3 protein: CASSILGQGVYNEQFF
clone size: .; V gene: TRBV10-1; J gene: TRBJ2-3; D gene: .; CDR3 DNA: TGCGCCAGAGAACAGGGATCCCCTAGCACAGATACGCAGTATTTT; CDR3 protein: CAREQGSPSTDTQYF
clone size: .; V gene: TRBV2; J gene: TRBJ2-7; D gene: .; CDR3 DNA: TGTGCCAGCTCTCCTGAGGCTCTGGCCCACGAGCAGTACTTC; CDR3 protein: CASSPEALAHEQYF
clone size: .; V gene: TRBV29-1; J gene: TRBJ2-7; D gene: .; CDR3 DNA: TGCAGCGTTCGGACTGGGAGGACCTACGAGCAGTACTTC; CDR3 protein: CSVRTGRTYEQYF
clone size: .; V gene: TRBV6-4; J gene: TRBJ2-1; D gene: TRBD2; CDR3 DNA: TGTGCCAGCAGCGGACTAGCGGGGGGGACCGATGAGCAGTTCTTC; CDR3 protein: CASSGLAGGTDEQFF
clone size: .; V gene: TRBV7-3; J gene: TRBJ1-6; D gene: .; CDR3 DNA: TGTGCCAGCAGCCAGACAGTGAGAAATTCACCCCTCCACTTT; CDR3 protein: CASSQTVRNSPLHF
clone size: .; V gene: TRBV7-8; J gene: TRBJ2-3; D gene: TRBD2; CDR3 DNA: TGTGCCAGCAGCTATAGCGGGGGAGGCACAGATACGCAGTATTTT; CDR3 protein: CASSYSGGGTDTQYF
clone size: .; V gene: TRBV5-4; J gene: TRBJ2-5; D gene: TRBD2; CDR3 DNA: TGTGCCAGCAGCGGATCCGGGAGGGGAAAGACCCAGTACTTC; CDR3 protein: CASSGSGRGKTQYF
clone size: .; V gene: TRBV6-4; J gene: TRBJ2-3; D gene: TRBD2; CDR3 DNA: TGTGCCAGCAGTGACGAGGGACTAGCAACAGATACGCAGTATTTT; CDR3 protein: CASSDEGLATDTQYF
clone size: .; V gene: TRBV29-1; J gene: TRBJ2-7; D gene: .; CDR3 DNA: TGCAGCGTGTGCCGGGACCTCCAGGTGTGCGAGCAGTACTTC; CDR3 protein: CSVCRDLQVCEQYF
clone size: .; V gene: TRBV4-1; J gene: TRBJ2-7; D gene: .; CDR3 DNA: TGCGCCAGCAGCCAAGATCGACCACCCTACGAGCAGTACTTC; CDR3 protein: CASSQDRPPYEQYF
clone size: once; V gene: TRBV6-5; J gene: TRBJ1-2; D gene: TRBD1; CDR3 DNA: TGTGCCAGCAGTTACTCGTTAGGGGGCGGCTATGGCTACACCTTC; CDR3 protein: CASSYSLGGGYGYTF
clone size: once; V gene: TRBV10-2; J gene: TRBJ2-1; D gene: TRBD2; CDR3 DNA: TGCGCCAGCAGTGAGTGGCTAGCGGTGGGTGAGCAGTTCTTC; CDR3 protein: CASSEWLAVGEQFF
clone size: .; V gene: TRBV18; J gene: TRBJ1-1; D gene: TRBD1; CDR3 DNA: TGTGCCAGCTCACCTACGGTCGCAGGGGGCGCGGCGAACACTGAAGCTTTCTTT; CDR3 protein: CASSPTVAGGAANTEAFF
clone size: .; V gene: TRBV6-5; J gene: TRBJ2-7; D gene: .; CDR3 DNA: TGTGCCAGCAGTTACGGCCCCTACGAGCAGTACTTC; CDR3 protein: CASSYGPYEQYF
clone size: .; V gene: TRBV25-1; J gene: TRBJ2-6; D gene: .; CDR3 DNA: TGTGCCAGCGGGGCCAACGTCCTGACTTTC; CDR3 protein: CASGANVLTF
clone size: .; V gene: TRBV25-1; J gene: TRBJ2-7; D gene: .; CDR3 DNA: TGTGCCAGCAGTGAATTGAGCGGGTGGGGGCAAGAAGAGCAGTACTTC; CDR3 protein: CASSELSGWGQEEQYF
clone size: .; V gene: TRBV27; J gene: TRBJ1-6; D gene: .; CDR3 DNA: TGTGCCAGCAGACAACCTGAGGCCTATAATTCACCCCTCCACTTT; CDR3 protein: CASRQPEAYNSPLHF
clone size: .; V gene: TRBV5-1; J gene: TRBJ1-2; D gene: .; CDR3 DNA: TGCGCCAGCAGCCCCGGGGGGGGCATCACAGGCTACACCTTC; CDR3 protein: CASSPGGGITGYTF
clone size: .; V gene: TRBV2; J gene: TRBJ2-1; D gene: .; CDR3 DNA: TGTGCCAGCAGCGCTTACAATGAGCAGTTCTTC; CDR3 protein: CASSAYNEQFF
clone size: .; V gene: TRBV5-5; J gene: TRBJ1-2; D gene: TRBD1; CDR3 DNA: TGTGCCAGCAGGCGGACAGGGGGCGGCTATGGCTACACCTTC; CDR3 protein: CASRRTGGGYGYTF
clone size: .; V gene: TRBV27; J gene: TRBJ1-1; D gene: .; CDR3 DNA: TGTGCCAGCACCGAACGGCGGGGGCTAGGAACTGAAGCTTTCTTT; CDR3 protein: CASTERRGLGTEAFF
clone size: .; V gene: TRBV10-3; J gene: TRBJ1-4; D gene: .; CDR3 DNA: TGTGCCATCTCCCAAGGGGGAGGGGAAAAACTGTTTTTT; CDR3 protein: CAISQGGGEKLFF